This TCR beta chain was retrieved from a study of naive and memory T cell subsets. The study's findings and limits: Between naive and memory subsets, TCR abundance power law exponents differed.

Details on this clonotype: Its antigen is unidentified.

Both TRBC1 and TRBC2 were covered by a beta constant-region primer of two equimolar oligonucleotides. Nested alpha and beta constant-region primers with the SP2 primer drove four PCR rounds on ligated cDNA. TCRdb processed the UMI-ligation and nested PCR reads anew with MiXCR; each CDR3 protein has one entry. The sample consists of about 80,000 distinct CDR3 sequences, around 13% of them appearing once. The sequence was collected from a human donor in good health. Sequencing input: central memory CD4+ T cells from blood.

DNA of the CDR3: TGTGCCAGCAGTGCTACTAGCGGGAGCTACAATGAGCAGTTCTTC. Protein sequence: CASSATSGSYNEQFF. V and J are TRBV6-1 and TRBJ2-1, with 11 nucleotides matching TRBD2. The V and J ends lost 4 bases and 3 bases, in that order; junction bases with no gene match: 2. In germline, CDR1 is MNHNS, CDR2 SASEGT. The CDR3 spans 15 residues.